The present TCR beta chain was sequenced within a study of blood T cell repertoires in COVID-19. Looking at the study overall: Both acute and convalescent COVID-19 samples were obtained from the United States, Italy and Spain. PBMCs, B-cell-depleted T cells, or T cells were the source of the cDNA or gDNA that made up the material.

The authors' processing: How many nucleated cells were present was estimated from reference gene primer amplification. Sequencing was performed with immunoSEQ multiplex PCR; in TCRdb, only in-frame clones are kept and a portion is missing. V and J calls and clone size are those listed in that table; D and trimming were worked out from the DNA. The data hold more than 150,000 clones, with approximately 86% observed a single time. V was trimmed by 3 bases and J by 1 base, leaving 10 bases between them. Germline loops: CDR1 LNHDA, CDR2 SQIVND (reference sequence). The CDR3 has 15 residues. Sequences were obtained from peripheral blood. This TCR was recovered from a woman in her 70s with acute or convalescent COVID-19. This chain uses TRBV19 with TRBJ1-5, with D tentatively TRBD1 (5 bases). In DNA form, the CDR3 reads TGTGCCAGTAGTATCCAGGGATGGAGCAATCAGCCCCAGCATTTT. Translating gives CASSIQGWSNQPQHF.